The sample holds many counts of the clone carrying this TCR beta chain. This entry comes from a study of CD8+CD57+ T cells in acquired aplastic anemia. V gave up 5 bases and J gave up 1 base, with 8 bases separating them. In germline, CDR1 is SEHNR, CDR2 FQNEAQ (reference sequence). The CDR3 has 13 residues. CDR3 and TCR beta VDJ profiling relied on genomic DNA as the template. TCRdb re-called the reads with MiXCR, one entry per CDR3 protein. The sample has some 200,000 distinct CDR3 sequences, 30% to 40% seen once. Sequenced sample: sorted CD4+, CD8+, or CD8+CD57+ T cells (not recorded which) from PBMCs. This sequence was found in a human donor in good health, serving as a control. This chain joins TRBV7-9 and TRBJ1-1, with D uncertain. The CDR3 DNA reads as TGTGCCAGCAGCCAATTGGCGAACACTGAAGCTTTCTTT. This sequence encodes CASSQLANTEAFF.